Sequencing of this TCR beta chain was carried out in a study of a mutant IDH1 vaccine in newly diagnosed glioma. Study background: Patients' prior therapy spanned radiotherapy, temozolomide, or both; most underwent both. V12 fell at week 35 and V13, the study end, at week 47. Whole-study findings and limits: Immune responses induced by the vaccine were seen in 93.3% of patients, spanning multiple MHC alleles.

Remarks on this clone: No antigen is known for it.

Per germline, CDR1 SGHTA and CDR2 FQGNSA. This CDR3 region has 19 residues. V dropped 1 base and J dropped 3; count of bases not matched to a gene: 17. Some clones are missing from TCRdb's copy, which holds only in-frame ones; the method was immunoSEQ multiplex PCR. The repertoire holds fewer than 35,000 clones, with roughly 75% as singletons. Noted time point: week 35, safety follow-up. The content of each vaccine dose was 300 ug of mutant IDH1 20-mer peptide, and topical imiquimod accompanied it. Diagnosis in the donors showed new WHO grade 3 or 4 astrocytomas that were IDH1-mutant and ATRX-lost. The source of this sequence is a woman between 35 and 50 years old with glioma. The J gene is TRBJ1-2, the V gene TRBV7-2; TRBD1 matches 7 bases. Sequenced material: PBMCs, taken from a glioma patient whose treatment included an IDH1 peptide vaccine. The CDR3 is CASSLVEWGGGGVDYGYTF. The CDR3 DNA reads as TGTGCCAGCAGCTTAGTCGAGTGGGGGGGAGGGGGCGTAGACTATGGCTACACCTTC.